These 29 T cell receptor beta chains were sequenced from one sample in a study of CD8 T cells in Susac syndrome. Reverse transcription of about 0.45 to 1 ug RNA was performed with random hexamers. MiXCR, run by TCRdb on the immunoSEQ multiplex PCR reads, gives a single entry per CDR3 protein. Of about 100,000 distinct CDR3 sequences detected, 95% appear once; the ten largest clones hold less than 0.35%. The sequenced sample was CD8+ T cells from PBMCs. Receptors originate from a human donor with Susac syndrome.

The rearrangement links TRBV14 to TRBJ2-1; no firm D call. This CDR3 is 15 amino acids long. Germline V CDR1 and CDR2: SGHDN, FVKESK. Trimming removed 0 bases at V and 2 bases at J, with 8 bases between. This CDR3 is CASSQDTTPYNEQFF. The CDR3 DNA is TGTGCCAGCAGCCAAGACACGACTCCCTACAATGAGCAGTTCTTC. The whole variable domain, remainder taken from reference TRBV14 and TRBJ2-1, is EAGVTQFPSHSVIEKGQTVTLRCDPISGHDNLYWYRRVMGKEIKFLLHFVKESKQDESGMPNNRFLAERTGGTYSTLKVQPAELEDSGVYFCASSQDTTPYNEQFFGPGTRLTVL.

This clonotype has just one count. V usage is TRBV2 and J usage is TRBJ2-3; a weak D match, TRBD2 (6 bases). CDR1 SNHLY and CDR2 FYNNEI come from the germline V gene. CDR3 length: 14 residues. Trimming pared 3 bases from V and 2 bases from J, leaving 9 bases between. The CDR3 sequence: CASSETSVTDTQYF. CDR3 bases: TGTGCCAGCAGTGAGACTAGTGTCACAGATACGCAGTATTTT.

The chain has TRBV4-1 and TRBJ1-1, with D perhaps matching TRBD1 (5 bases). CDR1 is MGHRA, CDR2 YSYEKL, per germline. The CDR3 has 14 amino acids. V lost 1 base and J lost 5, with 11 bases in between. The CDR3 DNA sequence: TGCGCCAGCAGCCAAGGAATCGGGGGGACTGAAGCTTTCTTT. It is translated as CASSQGIGGTEAFF.

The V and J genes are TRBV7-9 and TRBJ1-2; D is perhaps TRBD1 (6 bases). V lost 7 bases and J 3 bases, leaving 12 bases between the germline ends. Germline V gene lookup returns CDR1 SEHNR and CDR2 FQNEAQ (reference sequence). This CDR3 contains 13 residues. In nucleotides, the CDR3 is TGTGCCAGCATGGGGGCTGGGGACTATGGCTACACCTTC. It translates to CASMGAGDYGYTF.

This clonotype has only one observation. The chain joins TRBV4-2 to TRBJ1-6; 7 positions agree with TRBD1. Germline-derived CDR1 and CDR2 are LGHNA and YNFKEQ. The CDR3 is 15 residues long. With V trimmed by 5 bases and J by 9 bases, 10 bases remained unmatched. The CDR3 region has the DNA TGTGCCAGCAGCTATCGGACAGGCGGTGGTTCACCCCTCCACTTT. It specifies CASSYRTGGGSPLHF.

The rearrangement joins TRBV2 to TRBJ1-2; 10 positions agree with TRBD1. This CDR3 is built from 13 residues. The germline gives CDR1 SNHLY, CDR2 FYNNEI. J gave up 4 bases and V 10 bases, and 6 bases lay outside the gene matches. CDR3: CATDRTGGYGYTF. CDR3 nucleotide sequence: TGTGCCACAGACCGGACAGGGGGCTATGGCTACACCTTC.

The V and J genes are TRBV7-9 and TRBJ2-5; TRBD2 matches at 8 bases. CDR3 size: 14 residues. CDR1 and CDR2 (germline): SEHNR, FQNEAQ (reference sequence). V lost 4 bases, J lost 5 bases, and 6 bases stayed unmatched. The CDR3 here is CASSWPGGKETQYF. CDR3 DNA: TGTGCCAGCAGCTGGCCGGGGGGGAAGGAGACCCAGTACTTC.

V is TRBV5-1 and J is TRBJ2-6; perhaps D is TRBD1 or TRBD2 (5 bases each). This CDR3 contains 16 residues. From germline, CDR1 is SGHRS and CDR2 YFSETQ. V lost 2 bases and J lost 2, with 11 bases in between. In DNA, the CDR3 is TGCGCCAGCAGCTTACCCGGGACGGCTGGGGCCAACGTCCTGACTTTC. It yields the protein CASSLPGTAGANVLTF.

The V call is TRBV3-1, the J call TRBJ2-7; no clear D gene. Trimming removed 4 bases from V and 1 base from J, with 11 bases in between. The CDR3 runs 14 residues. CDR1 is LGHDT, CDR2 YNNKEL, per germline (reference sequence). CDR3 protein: CASSRIRTSYEQYF. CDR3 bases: TGTGCCAGCAGCCGCATAAGGACGTCCTACGAGCAGTACTTC.

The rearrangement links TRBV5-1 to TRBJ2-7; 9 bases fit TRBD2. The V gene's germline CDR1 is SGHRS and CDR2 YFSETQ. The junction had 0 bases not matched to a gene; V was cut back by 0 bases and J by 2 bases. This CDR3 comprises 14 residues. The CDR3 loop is CASSLASGAYEQYF. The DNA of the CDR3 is TGCGCCAGCAGCTTGGCTAGCGGGGCCTACGAGCAGTACTTC.

In DNA, the CDR3 is TGTGCCAGCAGTTACCAAAGCGGGGGGGTATACAATGAGCAGTTCTTC. Its protein product is CASSYQSGGVYNEQFF. The chain employs TRBV6-5 and TRBJ2-1; 10 bases match TRBD2. J gave up 4 bases and V 2 bases, and 5 bases lay outside the gene matches. CDR3 length: 16 amino acids. Per the germline V gene, CDR1 is MNHEY and CDR2 is SVGAGI.

The DNA for the CDR3 is TGTGCCAGCAGCTTGGTTGGCGGGGGGGCGAACGAGCAGTACTTC. This sequence encodes CASSLVGGGANEQYF. The V gene is TRBV5-4, the J gene TRBJ2-7, with 9 bases identical to TRBD2. V was clipped by 0 bases and J by 5 bases; unmatched bases: 6. CDR3 length equals 15 residues. Germline assignment: CDR1 SGHNT and CDR2 YYREEE (reference sequence).

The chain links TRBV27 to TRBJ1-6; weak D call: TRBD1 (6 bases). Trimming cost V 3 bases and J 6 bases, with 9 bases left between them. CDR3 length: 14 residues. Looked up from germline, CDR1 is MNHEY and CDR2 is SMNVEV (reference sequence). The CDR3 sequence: CASSLGGLNSPLHF. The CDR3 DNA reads TGTGCCAGCAGTTTGGGGGGCCTTAATTCACCCCTCCACTTT.

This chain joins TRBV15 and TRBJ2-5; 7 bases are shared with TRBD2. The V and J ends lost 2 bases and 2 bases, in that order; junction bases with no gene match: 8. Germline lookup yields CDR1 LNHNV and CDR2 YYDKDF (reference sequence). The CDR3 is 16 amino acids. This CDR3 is CATSRPLGTTQETQYF. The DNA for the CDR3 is TGTGCCACCAGCAGACCCCTAGGGACTACACAAGAGACCCAGTACTTC.

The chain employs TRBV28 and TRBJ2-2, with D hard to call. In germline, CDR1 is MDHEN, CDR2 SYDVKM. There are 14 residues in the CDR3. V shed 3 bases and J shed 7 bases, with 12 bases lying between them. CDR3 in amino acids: CASSFEASGGELFF. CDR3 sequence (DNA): TGTGCCAGCAGTTTTGAAGCCTCGGGCGGGGAGCTGTTTTTT.

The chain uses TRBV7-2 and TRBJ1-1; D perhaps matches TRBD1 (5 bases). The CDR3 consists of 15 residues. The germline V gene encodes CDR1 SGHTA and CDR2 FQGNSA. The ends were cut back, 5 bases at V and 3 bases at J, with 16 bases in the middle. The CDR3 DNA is TGTGCCAGCAGCCCGCGTGAGGGGTGGGACACTGAAGCTTTCTTT. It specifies CASSPREGWDTEAFF.

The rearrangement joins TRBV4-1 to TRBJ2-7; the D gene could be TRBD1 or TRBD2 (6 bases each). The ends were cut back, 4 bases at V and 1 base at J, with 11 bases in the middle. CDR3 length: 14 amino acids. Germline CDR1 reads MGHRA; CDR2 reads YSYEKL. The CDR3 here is CASSPEGVSYEQYF. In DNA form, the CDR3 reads TGCGCCAGCAGCCCGGAGGGGGTTTCCTACGAGCAGTACTTC.

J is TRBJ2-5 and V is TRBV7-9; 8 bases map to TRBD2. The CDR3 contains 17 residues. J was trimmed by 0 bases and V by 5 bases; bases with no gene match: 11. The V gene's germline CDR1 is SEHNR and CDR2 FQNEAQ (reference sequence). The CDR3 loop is CASSPRGKTSDQETQYF. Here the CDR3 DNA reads TGTGCCAGCAGCCCGAGGGGGAAGACTAGCGACCAAGAGACCCAGTACTTC.

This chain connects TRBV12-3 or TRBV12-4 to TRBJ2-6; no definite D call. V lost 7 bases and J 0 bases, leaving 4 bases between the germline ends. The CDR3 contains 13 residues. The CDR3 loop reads CASTHSGANVLTF. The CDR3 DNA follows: TGTGCCAGCACTCACTCTGGGGCCAACGTCCTGACTTTC.

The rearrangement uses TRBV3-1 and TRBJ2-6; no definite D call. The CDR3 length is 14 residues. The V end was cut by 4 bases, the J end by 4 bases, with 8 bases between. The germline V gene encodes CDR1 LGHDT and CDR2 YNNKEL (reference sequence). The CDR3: CASSRATGANVLTF. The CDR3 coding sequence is TGTGCCAGCAGCCGGGCTACCGGGGCCAACGTCCTGACTTTC.

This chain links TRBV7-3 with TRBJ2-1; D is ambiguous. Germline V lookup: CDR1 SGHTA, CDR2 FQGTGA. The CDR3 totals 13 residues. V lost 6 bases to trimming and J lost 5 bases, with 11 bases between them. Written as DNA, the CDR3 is TGTGCCAGCAGTGGGGATGGGGACAATGAGCAGTTCTTC. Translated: CASSGDGDNEQFF. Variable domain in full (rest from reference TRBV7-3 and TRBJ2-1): GAGVSQTPSNKVTEKGKYVELRCDPISGHTALYWYRQSLGQGPEFLIYFQGTGAADDSGLPNDRFFAVRPEGSVSTLKIQRTERGDSAVYLCASSGDGDNEQFFGPGTRLTVL.

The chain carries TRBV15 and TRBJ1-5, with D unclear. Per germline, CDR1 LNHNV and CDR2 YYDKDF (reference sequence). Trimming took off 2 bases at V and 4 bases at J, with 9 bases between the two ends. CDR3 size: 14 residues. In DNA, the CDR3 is TGTGCCACCAGCAGACCGGGGTTAAATCAGCCCCAGCATTTT. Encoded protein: CATSRPGLNQPQHF.

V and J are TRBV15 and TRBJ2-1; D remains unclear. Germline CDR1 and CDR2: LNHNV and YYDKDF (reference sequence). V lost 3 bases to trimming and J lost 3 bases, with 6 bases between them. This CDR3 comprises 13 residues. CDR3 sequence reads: CATSRVDYNEQFF. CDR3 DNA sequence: TGTGCCACCAGCAGGGTTGACTACAATGAGCAGTTCTTC.

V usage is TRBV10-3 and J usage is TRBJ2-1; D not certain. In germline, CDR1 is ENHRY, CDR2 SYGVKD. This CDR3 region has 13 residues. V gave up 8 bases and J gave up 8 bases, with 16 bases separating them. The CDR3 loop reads CAIGLAPADEQFF. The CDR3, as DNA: TGTGCCATCGGCTTGGCCCCTGCGGATGAGCAGTTCTTC.

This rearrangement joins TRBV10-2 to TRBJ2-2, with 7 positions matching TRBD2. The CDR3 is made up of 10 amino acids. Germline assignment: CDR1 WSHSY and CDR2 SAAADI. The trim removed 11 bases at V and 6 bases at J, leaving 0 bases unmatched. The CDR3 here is CAAGAGELFF. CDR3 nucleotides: TGCGCCGCGGGGGCCGGGGAGCTGTTTTTT.

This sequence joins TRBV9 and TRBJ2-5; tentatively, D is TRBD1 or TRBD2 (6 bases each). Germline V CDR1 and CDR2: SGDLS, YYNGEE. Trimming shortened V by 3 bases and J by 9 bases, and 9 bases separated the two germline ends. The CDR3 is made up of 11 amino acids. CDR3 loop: CASSDGGPQYF. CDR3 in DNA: TGTGCCAGCAGCGATGGGGGGCCCCAGTACTTC.

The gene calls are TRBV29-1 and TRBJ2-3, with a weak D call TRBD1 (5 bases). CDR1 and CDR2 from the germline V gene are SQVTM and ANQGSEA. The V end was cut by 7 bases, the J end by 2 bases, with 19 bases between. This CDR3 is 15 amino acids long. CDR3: CSAITPTATTDTQYF. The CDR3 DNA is TGCAGCGCTATTACTCCGACAGCCACCACAGATACGCAGTATTTT.

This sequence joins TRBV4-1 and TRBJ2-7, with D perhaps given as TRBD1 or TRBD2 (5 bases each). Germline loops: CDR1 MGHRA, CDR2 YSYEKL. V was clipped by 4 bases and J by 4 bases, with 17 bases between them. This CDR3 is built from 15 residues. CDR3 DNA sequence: TGCGCCAGCAGCCCCGACCTTGGGGGAGAGTACGAGCAGTACTTC. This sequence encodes CASSPDLGGEYEQYF.

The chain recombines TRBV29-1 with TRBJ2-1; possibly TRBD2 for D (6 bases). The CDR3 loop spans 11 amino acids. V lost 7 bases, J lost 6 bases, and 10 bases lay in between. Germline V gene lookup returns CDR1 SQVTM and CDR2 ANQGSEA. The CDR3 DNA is TGCAGCGCAATGGGGGGCAATGAGCAGTTCTTC. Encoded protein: CSAMGGNEQFF.